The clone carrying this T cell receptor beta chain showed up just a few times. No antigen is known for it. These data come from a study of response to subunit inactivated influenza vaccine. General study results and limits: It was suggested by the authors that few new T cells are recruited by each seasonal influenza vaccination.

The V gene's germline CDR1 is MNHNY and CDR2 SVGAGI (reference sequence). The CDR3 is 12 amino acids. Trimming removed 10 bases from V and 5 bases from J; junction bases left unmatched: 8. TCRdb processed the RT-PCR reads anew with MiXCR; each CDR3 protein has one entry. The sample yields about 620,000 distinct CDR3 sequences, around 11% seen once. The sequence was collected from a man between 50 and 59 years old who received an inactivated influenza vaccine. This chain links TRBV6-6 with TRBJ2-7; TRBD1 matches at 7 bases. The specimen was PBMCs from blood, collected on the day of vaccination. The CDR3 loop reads CATTTGLHEQYF. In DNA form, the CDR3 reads TGTGCCACCACGACAGGGTTACACGAGCAGTACTTC.